This T cell receptor (beta chain) was profiled in a study of T-cell reconstitution after alpha-beta-depleted transplantation in children. Only a few counts were recorded for this clonotype. Construction of the TCRbeta library involved unique molecular identifiers. MiXCR, applied by TCRdb to the PCR reads, yields one record per CDR3 protein. The sample carries 350,000 to 450,000 distinct CDR3 sequences, about 20% recorded once. V was clipped by 1 base and J by 0 bases, with 22 bases between them. Germline V CDR1 and CDR2: SGHTA, FQGTGA. CDR3 length: 20 amino acids. This clonotype was obtained from a human donor who donated a stem cell graft to a child with acute myeloid leukemia. The rearrangement links TRBV7-3 to TRBJ2-1; D is ambiguous. The sample in question was PBMCs from the stem cell graft donor, obtained from the stem cell graft. The CDR3 loop reads CASSLIGRATGSSSYNEQFF. The CDR3 nucleotides read TGTGCCAGCAGCTTAATTGGCCGGGCGACCGGTTCGAGCTCCTACAATGAGCAGTTCTTC. Full variable domain (rest looked up from reference TRBV7-3 and TRBJ2-1): GAGVSQTPSNKVTEKGKYVELRCDPISGHTALYWYRQSLGQGPEFLIYFQGTGAADDSGLPNDRFFAVRPEGSVSTLKIQRTERGDSAVYLCASSLIGRATGSSSYNEQFFGPGTRLTVL.